This is a list of T cell receptor beta chains from one sample in a study of T cell changes during pregnancy in multiple sclerosis. Only in-frame clones appear in the TCRdb table, and some are missing; sequencing was by immunoSEQ multiplex PCR. The table includes 56,000 or so clones, less than 95% detected once. The source was peripheral blood, collected in the first trimester of pregnancy. Source of these receptors: a female donor in good health, enrolled as a control in a pregnancy study. Both conserved end residues are part of each CDR3. The D gene is left open where the match is weak. Clone size is shown for a subset of rows, as once, few, many or a class of expanded clone.

cdr3_aa: CASSITRDTQYF
cdr3_nt: TGTGCCAGTAGTATAACTAGAGATACGCAGTATTTT
j_call: TRBJ2-3
cdr3_length: 12
v_call: TRBV19
d_call: .
clone_size: .

cdr3_aa: CASSRDRGETQYF
cdr3_nt: TGTGCCAGCAGTCGGGACAGGGGAGAGACCCAGTACTTC
j_call: TRBJ2-5
cdr3_length: 13
v_call: TRBV7-2
d_call: TRBD1
clone_size: .

cdr3_aa: CASRSDTGELFF
cdr3_nt: TGTGCCAGCAGGAGCGACACCGGGGAGCTGTTTTTT
j_call: TRBJ2-2
cdr3_length: 12
v_call: TRBV2
d_call: .
clone_size: .

cdr3_aa: CATSRPLSDTQYF
cdr3_nt: TGTGCCACCAGCAGACCGCTATCGGATACGCAGTATTTT
j_call: TRBJ2-3
cdr3_length: 13
v_call: TRBV15
d_call: .
clone_size: once

cdr3_aa: CASSLSGRYNTQYF
cdr3_nt: TGTGCCAGCAGTTTGAGCGGGAGGTATAATACGCAGTATTTT
j_call: TRBJ2-3
cdr3_length: 14
v_call: TRBV27
d_call: TRBD2
clone_size: .

cdr3_aa: CASSFGTSGGEETQYF
cdr3_nt: TGTGCCAGCAGCTTCGGGACTAGCGGGGGGGAAGAGACCCAGTACTTC
j_call: TRBJ2-5
cdr3_length: 16
v_call: TRBV7-9
d_call: TRBD2
clone_size: .

cdr3_aa: CASSSDFREGGYEQYF
cdr3_nt: TGTGCCAGCAGCTCCGACTTCAGGGAGGGGGGCTACGAGCAGTACTTC
j_call: TRBJ2-7
cdr3_length: 16
v_call: TRBV13
d_call: .
clone_size: .

cdr3_aa: CATSTTLDLYGYTF
cdr3_nt: TGTGCCACCAGCACCACTCTAGACCTCTATGGCTACACCTTC
j_call: TRBJ1-2
cdr3_length: 14
v_call: TRBV15
d_call: .
clone_size: .

cdr3_aa: CASSSRLAGLNEQFF
cdr3_nt: TGTGCCAGCAGCTCGCGACTAGCGGGTCTCAATGAGCAGTTCTTC
j_call: TRBJ2-1
cdr3_length: 15
v_call: TRBV7-9
d_call: TRBD2
clone_size: .

cdr3_aa: CSVEDVRNTEAFF
cdr3_nt: TGCAGCGTTGAAGATGTTAGGAACACTGAAGCTTTCTTT
j_call: TRBJ1-1
cdr3_length: 13
v_call: TRBV29-1
d_call: .
clone_size: .

cdr3_aa: CASSLFYETGTEVYGYTF
cdr3_nt: TGTGCCAGCAGCTTATTTTATGAAACCGGGACAGAGGTCTATGGCTACACCTTC
j_call: TRBJ1-2
cdr3_length: 18
v_call: TRBV7-2
d_call: TRBD1
clone_size: .

cdr3_aa: CASSPGTFNTGELFF
cdr3_nt: TGCGCCAGCAGCCCGGGGACTTTCAACACCGGGGAGCTGTTTTTT
j_call: TRBJ2-2
cdr3_length: 15
v_call: TRBV5-1
d_call: .
clone_size: once

cdr3_aa: CASSGGLPPGNEQFF
cdr3_nt: TGTGCCAGCAGTGGGGGACTCCCCCCGGGCAATGAGCAGTTCTTC
j_call: TRBJ2-1
cdr3_length: 15
v_call: TRBV25-1
d_call: .
clone_size: .

cdr3_aa: CASSEASDSPHEQYF
cdr3_nt: TGTGCCAGCAGTGAAGCGAGCGACTCTCCCCACGAGCAGTACTTC
j_call: TRBJ2-7
cdr3_length: 15
v_call: TRBV6-1
d_call: .
clone_size: few

cdr3_aa: CASSLGQGTANYGYTF
cdr3_nt: TGTGCCAGCAGCCTAGGACAGGGAACGGCTAACTATGGCTACACCTTC
j_call: TRBJ1-2
cdr3_length: 16
v_call: TRBV5-6
d_call: TRBD1
clone_size: .

cdr3_aa: CASSLVGQGYGYTF
cdr3_nt: TGTGCCAGCAGCTTGGTGGGACAGGGATATGGCTACACCTTC
j_call: TRBJ1-2
cdr3_length: 14
v_call: TRBV5-4
d_call: TRBD1
clone_size: once

cdr3_aa: CASSFSRQGTKNIQYF
cdr3_nt: TGTGCCAGCAGCTTTTCGCGACAGGGCACCAAAAACATTCAGTACTTC
j_call: TRBJ2-4
cdr3_length: 16
v_call: TRBV7-9
d_call: TRBD1
clone_size: once

cdr3_aa: CASSLGLSGGQTGELFF
cdr3_nt: TGTGCCAGCAGCTTAGGTCTCTCGGGAGGGCAAACCGGGGAGCTGTTTTTT
j_call: TRBJ2-2
cdr3_length: 17
v_call: TRBV7-6
d_call: TRBD2
clone_size: .

cdr3_aa: CAISEGQIKNTEAFF
cdr3_nt: TGTGCCATCAGTGAAGGACAGATTAAGAACACTGAAGCTTTCTTT
j_call: TRBJ1-1
cdr3_length: 15
v_call: TRBV10-3
d_call: .
clone_size: .

cdr3_aa: CASSFHRRGLADHQETQYF
cdr3_nt: TGTGCCAGCAGTTTCCATCGCCGAGGGTTAGCGGATCATCAAGAGACCCAGTACTTC
j_call: TRBJ2-5
cdr3_length: 19
v_call: TRBV7-8
d_call: .
clone_size: .

cdr3_aa: CASSVDAGIGQPQHF
cdr3_nt: TGTGCCAGCAGCGTAGATGCCGGGATTGGGCAGCCCCAGCATTTT
j_call: TRBJ1-5
cdr3_length: 15
v_call: TRBV9
d_call: .
clone_size: .

cdr3_aa: CASSSLRPGQLYGYTF
cdr3_nt: TGTGCCAGCAGCTCCTTGAGGCCGGGACAGCTCTATGGCTACACCTTC
j_call: TRBJ1-2
cdr3_length: 16
v_call: TRBV5-5
d_call: TRBD1
clone_size: .

cdr3_aa: CAISVGSQSMDGYTF
cdr3_nt: TGTGCCATCAGTGTGGGCTCCCAAAGTATGGATGGCTACACCTTC
j_call: TRBJ1-2
cdr3_length: 15
v_call: TRBV10-3
d_call: .
clone_size: .

cdr3_aa: CASSSGNPYNEQFF
cdr3_nt: TGTGCCAGCAGCAGCGGTAACCCCTACAATGAGCAGTTCTTC
j_call: TRBJ2-1
cdr3_length: 14
v_call: TRBV6-4
d_call: .
clone_size: .

cdr3_aa: CATSRPDRGRRQYF
cdr3_nt: TGTGCCACCAGCAGGCCGGACAGGGGACGTCGGCAGTACTTC
j_call: TRBJ2-7
cdr3_length: 14
v_call: TRBV15
d_call: TRBD1
clone_size: .

cdr3_aa: CASSVGPDRGLNYEQYF
cdr3_nt: TGTGCCAGCAGCGTAGGTCCCGACAGGGGGTTAAACTACGAGCAGTACTTC
j_call: TRBJ2-7
cdr3_length: 17
v_call: TRBV9
d_call: TRBD1
clone_size: .